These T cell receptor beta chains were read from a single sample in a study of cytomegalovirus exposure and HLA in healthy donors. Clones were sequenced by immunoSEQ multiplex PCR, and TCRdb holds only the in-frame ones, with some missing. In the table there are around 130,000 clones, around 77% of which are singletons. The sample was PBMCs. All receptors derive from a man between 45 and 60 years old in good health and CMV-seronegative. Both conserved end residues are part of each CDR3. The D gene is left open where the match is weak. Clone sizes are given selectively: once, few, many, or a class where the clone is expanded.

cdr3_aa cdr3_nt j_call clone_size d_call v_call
CASSSRGGGSQETQYF TGTGCCAGCAGTTCTAGAGGGGGGGGGTCCCAAGAGACCCAGTACTTC TRBJ2-5 - - TRBV27
CASSPVQTSAQYF TGTGCCAGCAGCCCGGTGCAGACAAGTGCGCAGTATTTT TRBJ2-3 - - TRBV7-2
CASSADGTSVAYEQYF TGTGCCAGCAGTGCGGATGGGACTAGCGTTGCCTACGAGCAGTACTTC TRBJ2-7 - TRBD2 TRBV6-1
CASSPAGTNEKLFF TGTGCCAGCTCACCGGCAGGAACTAATGAAAAACTGTTTTTT TRBJ1-4 - - TRBV18
CASSPEQGAYEQYF TGTGCCAGCTCACCAGAACAGGGGGCCTACGAGCAGTACTTC TRBJ2-7 - TRBD1 TRBV18
CASSPVGRGTDTQYF TGTGCCAGCAGTCCCGTTGGTCGCGGCACAGATACGCAGTATTTT TRBJ2-3 - - TRBV28
CASSQVGTSPYEQYF TGTGCCAGCAGCCAGGTCGGGACATCCCCCTACGAGCAGTACTTC TRBJ2-7 - - TRBV14
CSVKGEGTSGRRETQYF TGCAGCGTTAAAGGGGAGGGGACTAGCGGGAGGCGAGAGACCCAGTACTTC TRBJ2-5 - TRBD2 TRBV29-1
CASRTGNTGELFF TGTGCCTCCCGGACAGGGAACACCGGGGAGCTGTTTTTT TRBJ2-2 - TRBD1 TRBV7-6
CASSILGGFEQFF TGTGCCAGCAGTATCCTCGGGGGGTTTGAGCAGTTCTTC TRBJ2-1 - TRBD2 TRBV28
CASSVTDTQYF TGTGCCAGCAGTGTGACAGACACGCAGTATTTT TRBJ2-3 once - TRBV6-6
CASSPNALAGGYEQYF TGTGCCAGCTCGCCTAACGCACTAGCGGGAGGTTACGAGCAGTACTTC TRBJ2-7 - TRBD2 TRBV18
CASSLTVQETQYF TGTGCCAGCAGTCTGACAGTCCAAGAGACCCAGTACTTC TRBJ2-5 - - TRBV7-2
CASGERDEQFF TGTGCCAGCGGTGAGAGGGATGAGCAGTTCTTC TRBJ2-1 - - TRBV27
CASSFQQGRQETQYF TGTGCCAGCAGCTTCCAACAGGGCCGCCAAGAGACCCAGTACTTC TRBJ2-5 - - TRBV11-2
CASSTGWGGYEQYF TGTGCCAGCAGTACGGGGTGGGGAGGCTACGAGCAGTACTTC TRBJ2-7 - - TRBV27
CASSGQGVGEKLFF TGTGCCAGCAGTGGACAGGGTGTTGGTGAAAAACTGTTTTTT TRBJ1-4 - TRBD1 TRBV6-1
CAISEVGLGTDTQYF TGTGCCATCAGTGAGGTGGGGCTGGGCACAGATACGCAGTATTTT TRBJ2-3 - - TRBV10-3
CASSPIEGGSGNTIYF TGTGCCAGCTCACCAATTGAGGGAGGCTCTGGAAACACCATATATTTT TRBJ1-3 - - TRBV18
CAWNPRLAGVSRYYNEQFF TGTGCCTGGAACCCTCGCCTAGCGGGAGTTAGTCGCTACTACAATGAGCAGTTCTTC TRBJ2-1 - TRBD2 TRBV30
CASSLGGLASTDTQYF TGTGCCAGCAGCTTAGGCGGACTAGCTAGCACAGATACGCAGTATTTT TRBJ2-3 - TRBD2 TRBV7-9
CASSIRAGRVVTGELFF TGTGCCAGTAGTATCCGTGCAGGGAGGGTAGTCACCGGGGAGCTGTTTTTT TRBJ2-2 - TRBD2 TRBV19
CSVEGREGDEQYF TGCAGCGTTGAGGGCAGGGAAGGCGACGAGCAGTACTTC TRBJ2-7 - - TRBV29-1
CASSRQGGVYNEQFF TGCGCCAGCAGCAGACAGGGGGGGGTCTACAATGAGCAGTTCTTC TRBJ2-1 - TRBD1 TRBV5-1
CASRDPGDTDTQYF TGTGCCAGCAGAGATCCGGGAGACACAGATACGCAGTATTTT TRBJ2-3 once - TRBV6-5
CARVPGQGAEGTEAFF TGTGCCAGGGTGCCGGGACAGGGGGCGGAAGGCACTGAAGCTTTCTTT TRBJ1-1 - TRBD1 TRBV27
CAISDGQGFTEAFF TGTGCCATCAGTGACGGACAGGGATTTACTGAAGCTTTCTTT TRBJ1-1 once TRBD1 TRBV10-3
CASSSGGTTSSYEQYF TGCGCCAGCAGCTCCGGGGGGACCACCTCCTCCTACGAGCAGTACTTC TRBJ2-7 - TRBD2 TRBV5-1
CSVVLGQRYTGELFF TGCAGCGTTGTTCTAGGACAGCGGTACACCGGGGAGCTGTTTTTT TRBJ2-2 - - TRBV29-1
CASSLGGTGTGNTIYF TGTGCCAGCAGCTTAGGAGGGACAGGGACTGGAAACACCATATATTTT TRBJ1-3 - TRBD1 TRBV7-2
CASSFNAGGQETQYF TGTGCCAGCAGCTTTAATGCGGGAGGGCAAGAGACCCAGTACTTC TRBJ2-5 - TRBD2 TRBV7-2
CASFRSSGGPNQPQHF TGTGCCAGCTTCCGTTCGTCCGGGGGGCCGAATCAGCCCCAGCATTTT TRBJ1-5 - - TRBV28
CASRGLTSGANVLTF TGTGCCAGCAGAGGACTGACTTCTGGGGCCAACGTCCTGACTTTC TRBJ2-6 - - TRBV11-2
CASSLRSDRSYNEQFF TGTGCCAGCAGCTTACGATCGGACAGGTCCTACAATGAGCAGTTCTTC TRBJ2-1 - TRBD1 TRBV11-2
CASSLNQGANTEAFF TGCGCCAGCAGCTTGAACCAGGGGGCGAACACTGAAGCTTTCTTT TRBJ1-1 - TRBD1 TRBV5-1
CASSPGIAGGQNEQFF TGTGCCAGCAGTCCGGGAATAGCGGGAGGGCAAAATGAGCAGTTCTTC TRBJ2-1 - TRBD2 TRBV28
CASSEEAEGRLFF TGTGCCAGCAGTGAAGAGGCAGAGGGCAGACTGTTTTTT TRBJ1-4 - - TRBV2
CASSLASGLSYEQYF TGTGCCAGCAGTTTAGCTAGCGGGCTGTCCTACGAGCAGTACTTC TRBJ2-7 - TRBD2 TRBV27
CASSLEGGLVETQYF TGCGCCAGCAGCTTGGAGGGGGGGTTGGTAGAGACCCAGTACTTC TRBJ2-5 - - TRBV5-1
CASSPYKDTQYF TGTGCCAGCTCACCGTACAAAGATACGCAGTATTTT TRBJ2-3 - - TRBV18